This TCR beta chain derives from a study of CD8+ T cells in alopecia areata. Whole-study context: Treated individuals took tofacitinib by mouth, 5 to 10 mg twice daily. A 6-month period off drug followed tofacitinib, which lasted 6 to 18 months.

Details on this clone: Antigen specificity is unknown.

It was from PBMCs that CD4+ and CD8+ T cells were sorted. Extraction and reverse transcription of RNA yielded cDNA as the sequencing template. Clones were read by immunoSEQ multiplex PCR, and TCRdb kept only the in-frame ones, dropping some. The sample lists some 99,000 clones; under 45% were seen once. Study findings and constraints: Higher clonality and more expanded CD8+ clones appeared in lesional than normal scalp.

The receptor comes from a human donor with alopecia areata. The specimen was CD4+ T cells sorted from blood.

The CDR3 spells CSATMGGAYEQYF. CDR3 coding DNA: TGCAGCGCTACGATGGGGGGGGCCTACGAGCAGTACTTC. This chain uses TRBV29-1 with TRBJ2-7, with 7 bases fitting TRBD2. Germline V gene lookup returns CDR1 SQVTM and CDR2 ANQGSEA. Trimming cost V 7 bases and J 2 bases; bases outside gene matches: 8. This CDR3 region has 13 residues.